The TCR beta chain under discussion was sequenced for a study of blood T cell repertoires in COVID-19. Overall study context: Acute-phase and convalescent COVID-19 samples originated in the United States, Italy and Spain.

Per the original data handling: Using reference gene primer amplification, nucleated cell counts were estimated. Profiling relied on immunoSEQ multiplex PCR, and the TCRdb table lists in-frame clones only, not all of them. V and J calls and clone size are given by that table; D and trimming were obtained from the DNA. The repertoire consists of 250,000 to 350,000 clones, with about nine tenths occurring once and the leading ten covering less than 0.95%. Germline V gives CDR1 SGHDT, CDR2 YYEEEE. The ends were cut back, 6 bases at V and 3 bases at J, with 7 bases in the middle. The CDR3 is made up of 11 amino acids.

Sequencing was carried out using peripheral blood. J is TRBJ2-7 and V is TRBV5-6, with D unclear. The sequence was collected from a woman between 35 and 50 years old who had recovered from COVID-19. The CDR3 DNA reads TGTGCCAGCAAGTCGAGCTACGAGCAGTACTTC. This codes for CASKSSYEQYF.